Listed here is a single TCR beta chain. Its antigen is not identified. J gave up 4 bases and V 5 bases, and 7 bases lay outside the gene matches. This CDR3 is 15 amino acids long. Germline V gene data show CDR1 as LNHNV and CDR2 as YYDKDF (reference sequence). This sample was taken from a study of graft-versus-host responses after intestinal transplantation. The wider study: Transplants given to recipients were multivisceral, liver-intestinal, or isolated intestinal.

Libraries were prepared by immunoSEQ multiplex PCR; TCRdb keeps only in-frame clonotypes and omits some of them. The table includes tens of thousands of clones, around 90% detected once. The chain employs TRBV15 and TRBJ2-2; 7 nucleotides line up with TRBD1. Specimen: unstimulated CD4+ T cells sorted from spleen or lymph node cells, collected before transplant. The source of this sequence is a human donor who was the organ donor for an intestinal transplant. Here the CDR3 reads CATSFSRQGTGELFF. CDR3 DNA sequence: TGTGCCACCAGCTTTTCTCGACAGGGCACCGGGGAGCTGTTTTTT.